The clone carrying this T cell receptor beta chain occurred many times. Its antigen is not known. The data were obtained in a study of early T cells in non-severe SARS-CoV-2 infection. Study-level points and caveats: Clonotype matching in VDJdb favored anti-spike CD8 responses and did not capture private and CD4 specificities.

Germline-derived CDR1 and CDR2 are MNHEY and SVGEGT. V lost 0 bases and J lost 4; bases outside the gene matches: 7. The CDR3 consists of 17 residues. TCRdb reprocessed the 5' RACE reads via MiXCR and lists one record per CDR3 protein. The data hold under 70,000 distinct CDR3 sequences, with roughly 13% observed a single time. This sequence originates from an adult who was a healthcare worker with PCR-confirmed SARS-CoV-2 infection or an uninfected control (not recorded which). The sequenced sample consisted of whole blood. The rearrangement joins TRBV6-2 or TRBV6-3 to TRBJ2-1, with 9 positions matching TRBD2. CDR3 in DNA: TGTGCCAGCAGTTACTCGGCGCCTAGCGGGGTTTACAATGAGCAGTTCTTC. This gives the protein CASSYSAPSGVYNEQFF.